This is a list of T cell receptor beta chains from one sample in a study of cytomegalovirus exposure and HLA in healthy donors. Here immunoSEQ multiplex PCR was the method, and the copy in TCRdb shows in-frame clones only, minus some. Here the sample spans about 120,000 clones, approximately 67% being singletons. The sequenced material came from PBMCs. The receptors were sampled from a man between 18 and 29 years old in good health and CMV-seronegative. The CDR3 runs from the conserved cysteine through the conserved F or W. Each record gives: J gene, D gene, V gene, clone size, CDR3 protein, CDR3 DNA. D genes are given only for firm matches. Clone size is given for some rows only: seen once, a few or many times, or a class if the clone is expanded.

TRBJ2-3	TRBD2	TRBV4-2	once	CASSQDLGGSPARGTDTQYF	TGTGCCAGCAGCCAAGATTTGGGCGGGAGTCCCGCCCGTGGCACAGATACGCAGTATTTT
TRBJ1-2	.	TRBV6-1	.	CASSEMRGYGYTF	TGTGCCAGCAGTGAGATGAGAGGTTATGGCTACACCTTC
TRBJ2-3	.	TRBV27	.	CASSPYGSGRGTDTQYF	TGTGCCAGCAGTCCCTACGGCAGTGGGCGGGGCACAGATACGCAGTATTTT
TRBJ2-2	.	TRBV29-1	.	CSVEYGSNTGELFF	TGCAGCGTTGAGTACGGGTCCAACACCGGGGAGCTGTTTTTT
TRBJ2-1	.	TRBV7-7	.	CASSTKPGDNEQFF	TGTGCCAGCAGCACCAAGCCGGGAGACAATGAGCAGTTCTTC
TRBJ2-1	.	TRBV9	.	CASSARLTYNEQFF	TGTGCCAGCAGCGCTCGACTAACGTACAATGAGCAGTTCTTC
TRBJ2-3	.	TRBV23-1	.	CASSQSRSRIADTQYF	TGCGCCAGCAGTCAATCCCGTTCTAGGATAGCAGATACGCAGTATTTT
TRBJ2-7	.	TRBV19	.	CASSILGVGLREQYF	TGTGCCAGTAGTATTTTGGGTGTTGGGCTACGAGAGCAGTACTTC
TRBJ1-4	TRBD1	TRBV19	.	CASSRTGVGSEKLFF	TGTGCCAGTAGTCGAACAGGGGTTGGTAGCGAAAAACTGTTTTTT
TRBJ1-1	TRBD1	TRBV25-1	.	CATEPPGQEFRAFF	TGTGCCACAGAACCTCCTGGACAGGAGTTTAGGGCTTTCTTT
TRBJ2-1	TRBD2	TRBV7-2	.	CASSLALSAGGDEQFF	TGTGCCAGCAGCTTAGCGCTGTCCGCGGGGGGGGATGAGCAGTTCTTC
TRBJ1-6	.	TRBV30	.	CAWSGGGVFNSPLHF	TGTGCCTGGAGTGGGGGGGGCGTCTTTAATTCACCCCTCCACTTT
TRBJ2-1	TRBD2	TRBV7-8	.	CASSRTSGVGYNEQFF	TGTGCCAGCAGCCGTACTAGCGGGGTGGGCTACAATGAGCAGTTCTTC